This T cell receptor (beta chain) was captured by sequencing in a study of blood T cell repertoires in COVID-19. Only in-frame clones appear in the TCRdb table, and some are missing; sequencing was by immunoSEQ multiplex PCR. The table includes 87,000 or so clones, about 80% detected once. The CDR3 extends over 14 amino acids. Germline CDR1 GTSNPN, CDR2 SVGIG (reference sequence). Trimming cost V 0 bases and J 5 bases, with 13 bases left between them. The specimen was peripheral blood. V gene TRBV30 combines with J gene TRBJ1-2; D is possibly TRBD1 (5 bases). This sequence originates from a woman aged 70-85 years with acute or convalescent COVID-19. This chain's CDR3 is CAWSVLETAYGYTF. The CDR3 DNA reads TGTGCCTGGAGTGTATTGGAGACAGCGTATGGCTACACCTTC.